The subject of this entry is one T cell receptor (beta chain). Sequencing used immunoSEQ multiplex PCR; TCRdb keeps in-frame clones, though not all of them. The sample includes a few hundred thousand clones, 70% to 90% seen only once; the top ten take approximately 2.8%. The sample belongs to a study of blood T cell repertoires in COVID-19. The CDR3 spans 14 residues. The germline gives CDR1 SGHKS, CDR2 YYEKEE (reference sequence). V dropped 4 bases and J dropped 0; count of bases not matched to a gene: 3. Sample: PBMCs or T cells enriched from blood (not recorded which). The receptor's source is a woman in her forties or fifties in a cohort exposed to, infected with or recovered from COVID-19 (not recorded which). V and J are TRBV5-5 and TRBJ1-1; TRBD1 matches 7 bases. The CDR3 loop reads CASSLGQVNTEAFF. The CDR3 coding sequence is TGTGCCAGCAGCCTAGGACAGGTGAACACTGAAGCTTTCTTT.